This TCR beta chain appears in the sequencing data of a study of T cells in Graves' hyperthyroidism and ophthalmopathy. This clonotype came up a few times. With 3 bases removed from V and 4 bases from J, the gap between germline ends came to 15 bases. The CDR3 length is 14 residues. Germline CDR1 DFQATT, CDR2 SNEGSKA (reference sequence). Researchers amplified the TCR beta CDR3 regions from RNA transcripts. An initial round of RT-PCR targeting the TCR CDR3 relied on the HTBI primer set. TCRdb reprocessed the multiplex PCR reads via MiXCR and lists one record per CDR3 protein. The data hold 450,000 to 600,000 distinct CDR3 sequences, with around 20% observed a single time.

The rearrangement joins TRBV20-1 to TRBJ1-2; D is perhaps TRBD1 (6 bases). This receptor was identified in a man aged 35 to 55 with Graves' ophthalmopathy. The sample was blood. Here the CDR3 DNA reads TGCAGTGCTAGCCTCCCACAGGGACGCTATGGCTACACCTTC. As protein: CSASLPQGRYGYTF.